A selection of T cell receptor beta chains follows, all from one sample in a study of read filtering for tumor transcriptome and immune sequencing. TCRdb reprocessed the reads with MiXCR, giving one entry per CDR3 protein. Of some 46,000 distinct CDR3 sequences in the sample, 20% were seen once. The sequencing sample was made of a population of CD138-negative cells sorted from bone marrow. Every receptor here comes from a donor at least 40 years old with multiple myeloma. Each CDR3 is given with its conserved first and last residue.

v_call,cdr3_aa
TRBV7-2,CASSLAQKETQYF
TRBV4-3,CASSQDRQIQETQYF
TRBV7-6,CASSLIWTSSANEQFF
TRBV12-3/TRBV12-4,CASRLVDEQFF
TRBV20-1,CSARGVVPEGGKGSTDTQYF
TRBV5-1,CASSLTGQPNQPQHF
TRBV7-6,CASSPGTSGGYEQYF
TRBV6-1,CASSEALLTSGMVGQFF
TRBV19,CASSISGSKHNEQFF
TRBV6-2/TRBV6-3,CASSYSANYGYTF
TRBV7-2,CASSLEREVDEQFF
TRBV7-9,CAGSLLMGRELFF
TRBV24-1,CATERSPYNEQFF
TRBV29-1,CSVGGGTEKLFF
TRBV28,CASSLIGEGRTGELFF
TRBV9,CASSPREGNTEAFF
TRBV6-2/TRBV6-3,CASSYSPSVYEQYF
TRBV3-1,CASSDRLGSGTGAFF
TRBV29-1,CSVRLAGDQFF
TRBV20-1,CSARLAVGARSYNEQFF
TRBV20-1,CSAPPGISGRNEQSF
TRBV29-1,CSVVGGPTRGTDTQYF
TRBV6-1,CASSEAEVNEQFF
TRBV20-1,CSADPHTDTQYF
TRBV9,CASSIRDRIFDNEQFF
TRBV27,CASSSDGIRAPSNTEAFF
TRBV28,CASSGQGASYEQYF
TRBV7-7,CASSATSGGGDTQYF
TRBV6-1,CASSQGEINEQFF
TRBV7-9,CASSHDSYYGYTF
TRBV6-1,CASSLLAGVVPETQYF
TRBV10-3,CAISVNRDRGYEQYF
TRBV6-5,CASSTGREQFF
TRBV12-3/TRBV12-4,CASGWTSVNNEQFF
TRBV24-1,CATSEPGTSETQYF
TRBV20-1,CSARPGQSPYEQYF
TRBV28,CASSSGQPGETQYF
TRBV28,CASTTGTDNTEAFF
TRBV28,CASSAIGRGGTGELFF
TRBV7-9,CASSPGVNSYEQYF
TRBV2,CASSANQGTGNREQYF
TRBV29-1,CSARLSGENNEQFF
TRBV14,CASSQVGNLNEQFF
TRBV7-9,CASSSRGDTEAFF
TRBV20-1,CSASGFGQGAVYIQYF
TRBV10-3,CAISDSRSDRANEQFF
TRBV19,CASSIGTAHNQPQHF
TRBV2,CASSPGLAEYNEQFF
TRBV9,CASSVGVAGDGTDTQYF
TRBV2,CASSVTVPHF
TRBV29-1,CSVIRTSQGSSYNEQFF
TRBV29-1,CSVDGPSSTDTQYF
TRBV7-2,CASSLSAGVRETQYF
TRBV29-1,CSVRTPRGYEQYF
TRBV5-1,CASSLAPTGEGETQYF
TRBV7-9,CTSSPLAGNEQYF
TRBV6-2/TRBV6-3,CASSRQLGYNEQFF
TRBV5-6,CASSLAGLSYNEQFF
TRBV10-3,CAIKDIAGEVDTQYF